This T cell receptor beta chain was captured in a study of CD8 T cells in ankylosing spondylitis (dated by TCRdb to about 2017). Broadly, across the study: To find TCR variants linked to disease, the study profiled T cell receptor beta repertoires in ankylosing spondylitis patients and healthy donors. The full study cohort was made up of 20 to 25 ankylosing spondylitis patients and fewer than 120 healthy donors. Samples of peripheral blood were taken, and for ankylosing spondylitis patients, synovial fluid was collected as well. Broad study findings and their caveats: According to the report, matched synovial fluid samples from ankylosing spondylitis patients were significantly enriched for the disease-linked clones. The disease-linked clones showed a CD8+ phenotype and occurred at relatively low frequencies in peripheral blood. A TCR beta motif made up of several highly homologous amino acid variants appeared to be characteristic of blood from ankylosing spondylitis patients. Some TCR beta motif variants had previously been reported in synovial fluid and blood of reactive arthritis patients, which suggested common disease-initiation mechanisms.

A distance of 14 bases separates the germline ends of V and J, which lose 2 bases and 1 base respectively. Based on the germline V gene, the CDR1 and CDR2 sequences are MNHEY and SVGAGI. From the cysteine up to the phenylalanine, the CDR3 has a length of 16 residues. Of all the DNA, just the CDR3 is kept, 48 bases in frame from base 1. Sequencing instrument: Illumina HiSeq 2500. TCR beta libraries were prepared by quantitative 5'-RACE with molecular barcodes. On the authors' methods: Disease-linked TCR variants were identified with a new computational method built on a probabilistic model of VDJ rearrangement. TCRdb reprocessing: public reads trimmed at Q25 with fastp, clones called with MiXCR, in-frame beta chains kept. Rows matching on CDR3 protein sequence are summarized as one entry with the most common DNA and genes. These V and J calls rely on TCRdb rather than the paper's analysis. Here the sample has 700,000 to 1,000,000 distinct CDR3 sequences; about 12% occur a single time. The ten largest account for roughly 0.51% of the sample.

The sample holds a few counts of this clonotype. Its specific antigen is unknown. No quality values exist for individual bases; no much larger clone is one base distant. Specimen: blood, either unsorted or a sorted T cell fraction (not recorded which). The rearranged chain carries TRBV6-5 and TRBJ1-1; confidence is insufficient to name the D gene. This sequence was found in a male donor with ankylosing spondylitis. The CDR3 region has the sequence CASSYGPPSWNTEAFF. The nucleotide sequence is given as TGTGCCAGCAGTTACGGGCCACCCAGTTGGAACACTGAAGCTTTCTTT.